This is a list of T cell receptor beta chains from one sample in a study of coeliac disease. The repertoire was sequenced with immunoSEQ multiplex PCR; TCRdb's copy has only in-frame clones and lacks some. The sample lists over 4,500 clones; roughly 71% were seen once. The specimen was lymphocytes from the gut lamina propria. These receptors originate from a woman aged 35 to 49. The CDR3 runs from the conserved cysteine through the conserved F or W. Fields, in order: J gene, V gene, CDR3 protein.

>TRBJ1-5|TRBV15
CATSFALGQHQPQHF
>TRBJ1-4|TRBV11-2
CASSPRTGGNEKLFF
>TRBJ2-5|TRBV11-2
CASSFGASETQYF
>TRBJ2-1|TRBV9
CAAGGLAILF
>TRBJ1-5|TRBV4-1
CASSAGTAPPNQPQHF
>TRBJ1-1|TRBV5-1
CASSLQDMNTEAFF
>TRBJ2-1|TRBV25-1
CASSSSGTGGYNEQFF
>TRBJ2-5|TRBV5-4
CASSLQGAQETQYF
>TRBJ1-6|TRBV4-3
CASSQTRRGGNSPLHF
>TRBJ2-2|TRBV25-1
CASSPGQDTGELFF
>TRBJ1-3|TRBV7-6
CASSPMGGSTGNTIYF
>TRBJ1-1|TRBV27
CASSSDGQGAIAEAFF
>TRBJ2-1|TRBV27
CASSPLRLAGGGEQFF
>TRBJ1-1|TRBV19
CASSIFFPNGLSGFTEAFF
>TRBJ2-1|TRBV15
CATSRTTSGYNEQFF
>TRBJ2-3|TRBV30
CAWSPPTSGPDTQYF
>TRBJ2-1|TRBV30
CAWGKRSSYNEQFF
>TRBJ2-3|TRBV30
CAWSRLAGYTDTQYF
>TRBJ2-3|TRBV12-5
CASGLGVASGGTDTQYF
>TRBJ2-1|TRBV12-5
CASGFAGLAKNEQFF
>TRBJ2-6|TRBV5-4
CASSLGRGGAGANVLTF
>TRBJ2-1|TRBV5-1
CASGGTSGLNEQFF
>TRBJ2-7|TRBV5-1
CASSEQGAGDEQYF
>TRBJ2-1|TRBV5-4
CASSLVEGVNNEQFF
>TRBJ2-5|TRBV25-1
CASSEEALGETQYF
>TRBJ2-2|TRBV7-8
CASSPYTGELFF
>TRBJ2-2|TRBV4-2
CASSQSRQGRTGELFF
>TRBJ1-1|TRBV30
CAWTRQNTEAFF
>TRBJ2-7|TRBV28
CASTPSGGGDYEQYF
>TRBJ1-2|TRBV9
CASSPRGDRAHGYTF
>TRBJ1-1|TRBV27
CASRGTGGTEAFF
>TRBJ2-4|TRBV7-6
CASSLVSGLAKNIQYF
>TRBJ2-5|TRBV2
CASSDRGGPRETQYF
>TRBJ2-7|TRBV4-2
CASSQSRGASYEQYF
>TRBJ2-7|TRBV6-6
CASSSGAGYEQYF
>TRBJ1-1|TRBV2
CASSQFGQGNTEAFF
>.|TRBV19
CASSVGRGPYEQYF
>TRBJ1-2|TRBV28
CASSFWGSTGDSNYGYTF
>TRBJ2-7|TRBV28
CASSSDDEREARPYEQYF
>TRBJ2-2|TRBV5-1
CATTRTGAYTGELFF
>TRBJ1-1|TRBV25-1
CASSGTGVYTEAFF
>TRBJ1-5|TRBV10-3
CAISESTLPSNQPQHF
>TRBJ2-2|TRBV13
CASSLVRGELFF
>TRBJ2-7|TRBV6-5
CASSYSLNFYEQYF
>TRBJ1-1|TRBV5-1
CASSSQDMNTEAFF
>TRBJ2-7|TRBV23-1
CATTGTGSDYDYEQYF
>TRBJ1-2|TRBV2
CASGSDKNYGYTF
>TRBJ1-2|TRBV28
CASRTGYGYTF
>TRBJ2-7|TRBV10-3
CAIRISGGNEQYF
>TRBJ2-1|TRBV27
CASSYSGSSYNEQFF
>TRBJ2-5|TRBV28
CASSSSGREETQYF